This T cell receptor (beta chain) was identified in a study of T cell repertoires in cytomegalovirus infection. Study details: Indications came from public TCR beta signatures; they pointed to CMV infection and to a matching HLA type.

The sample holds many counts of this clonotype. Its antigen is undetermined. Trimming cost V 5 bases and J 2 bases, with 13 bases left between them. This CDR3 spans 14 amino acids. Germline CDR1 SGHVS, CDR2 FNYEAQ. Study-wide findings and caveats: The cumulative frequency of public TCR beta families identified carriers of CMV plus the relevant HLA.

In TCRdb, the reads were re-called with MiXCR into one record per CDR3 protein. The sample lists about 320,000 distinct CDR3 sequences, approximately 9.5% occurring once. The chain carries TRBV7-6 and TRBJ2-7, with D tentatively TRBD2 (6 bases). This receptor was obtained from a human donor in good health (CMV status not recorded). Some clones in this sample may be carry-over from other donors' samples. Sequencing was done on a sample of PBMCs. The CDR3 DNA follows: TGTGCCAGCAGCCAGGACTACCTACCCTACGAGCAGTACTTC. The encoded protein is CASSQDYLPYEQYF. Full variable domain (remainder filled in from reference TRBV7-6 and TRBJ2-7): GAGVSQSPRYKVTKRGQDVALRCDPISGHVSLYWYRQALGQGPEFLTYFNYEAQQDKSGLPNDRFSAERPEGSISTLTIQRTEQRDSAMYRCASSQDYLPYEQYFGPGTRLTVT.